Below, 25 T cell receptor beta chains from the same sample are listed, as sequenced in a study of Ad26.COV2.S vaccination and SARS-CoV-2 variants. Measured with immunoSEQ multiplex PCR; TCRdb has only the in-frame clones, and not every one. The table has hundreds of thousands of clones, 85% to 90% seen once. Treatment described: around 19 received Ad26.COV2.S at low or high dose, single or two shots; about five received placebo; per-sample allocation not given. Following the first vaccine or placebo injection, samples were taken on day 63. This specimen was peripheral blood, taken in a trial of Ad26.COV2.S vaccine versus placebo. Source of these receptors: a person between 18 and 60 years old who received the Ad26.COV2.S COVID-19 vaccine or a placebo.

This sequence joins TRBV9 and TRBJ1-4, with 11 bases matching TRBD1. Germline V CDR1 and CDR2: SGDLS, YYNGEE. The CDR3 is made up of 17 amino acids. After removal of 3 bases from V and 2 bases from J, the junction contained 6 bases not matched to a gene. The CDR3 nucleotides read TGTGCCAGCAGCGCTACCGGGACAGGGGGGACTAATGAAAAACTGTTTTTT. It encodes CASSATGTGGTNEKLFF.

In its sample, this clone was seen many times. The rearrangement joins TRBV11-3 to TRBJ2-3; 9 positions agree with TRBD2. The CDR3 has 18 amino acids. Germline V gives CDR1 SGHNT, CDR2 YENEEA. Trimming at V came to 5 bases and at J to 5 bases, leaving 17 bases not matched to a gene. CDR3 sequence: CASSLGVAGGPEIDTQYF. The CDR3 DNA reads as TGTGCCAGCAGCCTCGGGGTGGCGGGGGGGCCAGAAATAGATACGCAGTATTTT.

The chain links TRBV4-1 to TRBJ2-3, with D tentatively TRBD2 (6 bases). The CDR3 loop spans 15 amino acids. In germline, CDR1 is MGHRA, CDR2 YSYEKL. Trimming took 3 bases from V and 1 from J, leaving 11 bases between them. CDR3 loop: CASSHGGAGTDTQYF. The CDR3 nucleotides read TGCGCCAGCAGCCATGGAGGGGCCGGCACAGATACGCAGTATTTT.

V usage is TRBV19 and J usage is TRBJ2-7, with D tentatively TRBD1 (6 bases). The CDR3 covers 14 residues. The germline V gene has CDR1 LNHDA and CDR2 SQIVND (reference sequence). V lost 10 bases and J 6 bases, leaving 22 bases between the germline ends. CDR3 nucleotides: TGTGCCACCCGACCTACAAACAGGGTGGGCGAGCAGTACTTC. Protein: CATRPTNRVGEQYF.

V gene TRBV5-5 combines with J gene TRBJ1-1; possibly TRBD1 for D (5 bases). The CDR3 sequence is 15 residues long. CDR1 SGHKS and CDR2 YYEKEE come from the germline V gene (reference sequence). The V end lost 4 bases, the J end lost 1 base, and 14 bases lay between the germline ends. The CDR3 DNA sequence: TGTGCCAGCAGCCAGGGACGGATTTCGAACACTGAAGCTTTCTTT. This gives the protein CASSQGRISNTEAFF.

This rearrangement joins TRBV5-1 to TRBJ2-1; 9 bases fit TRBD1. V shed 4 bases, J shed 4 bases, and the junction held 6 bases outside the gene matches. CDR1 and CDR2 (germline): SGHRS, YFSETQ. The length of the CDR3 is 15 residues. CDR3 nucleotides: TGCGCCAGCAGCAAGGACAGGGGACGTTACAATGAGCAGTTCTTC. This codes for CASSKDRGRYNEQFF.

The J gene is TRBJ1-5, the V gene TRBV5-6; 8 bases are a match to TRBD1. Germline assignment: CDR1 SGHDT and CDR2 YYEEEE. The CDR3 has 14 amino acids. V dropped 4 bases and J dropped 3; count of bases not matched to a gene: 3. The CDR3, as DNA: TGTGCCAGCAGCATGGGACAGGACAATCAGCCCCAGCATTTT. This sequence encodes CASSMGQDNQPQHF.

This chain joins TRBV2 and TRBJ2-3; TRBD1 is a possible D gene (5 bases). The CDR3 spans 15 residues. Germline CDR1 reads SNHLY; CDR2 reads FYNNEI. The V and J ends lost 6 bases and 1 base respectively, with 14 bases between them. The CDR3 coding sequence is TGTGCCAGCAGGGACAACGGACACCGCACAGATACGCAGTATTTT. It translates to CASRDNGHRTDTQYF.

The chain uses TRBV27 and TRBJ2-7, with no clear D. The CDR3 runs to 16 residues. Trimming removed 5 bases from V and 2 bases from J, with 19 bases in between. Germline V CDR1 and CDR2: MNHEY, SMNVEV (reference sequence). This chain's CDR3 is CASSPIGPAITYEQYF. The CDR3 DNA reads TGTGCCAGCAGTCCAATCGGGCCAGCCATTACCTACGAGCAGTACTTC.

The gene calls are TRBV27 and TRBJ2-1; 9 positions agree with TRBD2. V trimming: 1 base; J trimming: 7 bases; junction bases outside the gene matches: 8. CDR3 length: 16 amino acids. Germline V gives CDR1 MNHEY, CDR2 SMNVEV (reference sequence). CDR3 protein: CASSLLLGLARNEQFF. CDR3 bases: TGTGCCAGCAGTTTATTATTGGGACTAGCAAGAAATGAGCAGTTCTTC.

The chain is built from TRBV29-1 and TRBJ1-1; D ambiguous. The V gene's germline CDR1 is SQVTM and CDR2 ANQGSEA. This CDR3 is 14 amino acids long. Trimming removed 1 base at V and 3 bases at J, with 12 bases between. The CDR3 DNA is TGCAGCGTTGAAGCCCCACCGTCCTACACTGAAGCTTTCTTT. It specifies CSVEAPPSYTEAFF. Filled out from reference TRBV29-1 and TRBJ1-1, the complete variable domain reads SAVISQKPSRDICQRGTSLTIQCQVDSQVTMMFWYRQQPGQSLTLIATANQGSEATYESGFVIDKFPISRPNLTFSTLTVSNMSPEDSSIYLCSVEAPPSYTEAFFGQGTRLTVV.

The chain is built from TRBV10-3 and TRBJ1-3; a weak D match, TRBD1 (6 bases). The CDR3 length is 15 residues. Germline loops: CDR1 ENHRY, CDR2 SYGVKD. V lost 0 bases to trimming and J lost 5 bases, with 11 bases between them. DNA for the CDR3: TGTGCCATCAGTGAGTCGAAACAGGGTAGAAACACCATATATTTT. Its protein product is CAISESKQGRNTIYF.

This clone was seen more than once but under ten times. The gene calls are TRBV5-1 and TRBJ1-1; D gene ambiguous. With 0 bases removed from V and 1 base from J, the gap between germline ends came to 7 bases. Germline loops: CDR1 SGHRS, CDR2 YFSETQ. The CDR3 has 14 amino acids. Here the CDR3 reads CASSLAMGNTEAFF. The CDR3 bases are TGCGCCAGCAGCTTGGCGATGGGGAACACTGAAGCTTTCTTT.

The chain combines TRBV6-5 with TRBJ2-5; either TRBD1 or TRBD2 may fit D (5 bases each). This CDR3 comprises 13 residues. Germline assignment: CDR1 MNHEY and CDR2 SVGAGI. V dropped 7 bases and J dropped 5 bases, with 14 bases sitting between them. CDR3 amino acids: CASKFGREETQYF. The CDR3 nucleotides are TGTGCCAGCAAATTTGGCAGGGAGGAGACCCAGTACTTC.

The rearrangement links TRBV5-4 to TRBJ2-5, with D unresolved. The germline V and J ends were trimmed by 0 bases and 4 bases, with 7 bases remaining between them. Germline assignment: CDR1 SGHNT and CDR2 YYREEE (reference sequence). The CDR3 runs 13 residues. The CDR3 coding sequence is TGTGCCAGCAGCTTGGACATAGCAGAGACCCAGTACTTC. Translating gives CASSLDIAETQYF.

The chain couples TRBV24-1 to TRBJ2-1, with 7 bases identical to TRBD2. The germline V gene encodes CDR1 KGHDR and CDR2 SFDVKD. The CDR3 extends over 12 amino acids. V lost 2 bases, J lost 9 bases, and 0 bases stayed unmatched. CDR3 in amino acids: CATSDSGGEQFF. DNA for the CDR3: TGTGCCACCAGTGATTCGGGAGGTGAGCAGTTCTTC.

The rearrangement links TRBV4-1 to TRBJ2-1; 8 bases fit TRBD2. The germline V gene has CDR1 MGHRA and CDR2 YSYEKL. The CDR3 is 16 amino acids. V was clipped by 0 bases and J by 4 bases; unmatched bases: 5. The CDR3 spells CASSQESGGAYNEQFF. The CDR3 nucleotides are TGCGCCAGCAGCCAAGAATCCGGGGGGGCTTACAATGAGCAGTTCTTC.

The chain uses TRBV9 and TRBJ2-1; D not certain. The V gene's germline CDR1 is SGDLS and CDR2 YYNGEE. Trimming removed 1 base from V and 8 bases from J, with 10 bases in between. CDR3 length equals 13 residues. The CDR3 region is CASSVINGYEQFF. The CDR3 coding sequence is TGTGCCAGCAGCGTAATCAACGGCTATGAGCAGTTCTTC.

The CDR3 spells CASSSLKGARKTNEKLFF. CDR3 coding DNA: TGTGCCAGCAGCTCTTTAAAGGGGGCGCGGAAAACTAATGAAAAACTGTTTTTT. This rearrangement joins TRBV11-2 to TRBJ1-4, with TRBD1 matching over 7 bases. The CDR3 has 18 amino acids. V dropped 4 bases and J dropped 1; count of bases not matched to a gene: 12. From germline, CDR1 is SGHAT and CDR2 FQNNGV.

This chain uses TRBV5-1 with TRBJ1-2, with D tentatively TRBD1 (5 bases). CDR1 is SGHRS, CDR2 YFSETQ, per germline. Deletions cut 0 bases from V and 0 bases from J, with 15 bases between. The CDR3 contains 17 residues. CDR3 sequence (DNA): TGCGCCAGCAGCTTGGATTTGGGGCCTCGGGCTAACTATGGCTACACCTTC. Translating it yields CASSLDLGPRANYGYTF.

The V call is TRBV10-1, the J call TRBJ2-5; D is tentatively TRBD1 or TRBD2 (6 bases each). The germline CDR1 and CDR2 sequences are WNHNN and SYGVQD (reference sequence). The ends were cut back, 3 bases at V and 5 bases at J, with 10 bases in the middle. There are 13 residues in the CDR3. The CDR3 DNA reads as TGCGCCAGCAGTGAACGGGGGCGCGAGACCCAGTACTTC. Translation gives CASSERGRETQYF.

As regards this clone: The sample has other DNA sequences that encode this CDR3 too. The chain employs TRBV6-1 and TRBJ1-1, with D uncertain. CDR1 and CDR2 from the germline V gene are MNHNS and SASEGT. The CDR3 is 13 amino acids. Trimming pared 0 bases from V and 3 bases from J, leaving 5 bases between. The CDR3 loop reads CASSEARDTEAFF. The CDR3 DNA reads TGTGCCAGCAGTGAAGCGCGCGACACTGAAGCTTTCTTT.

This chain connects TRBV3-1 (or the pseudogene TRBV3-2) to TRBJ2-7; D is ambiguous. The CDR3 totals 13 residues. CDR1 and CDR2 from the germline V gene are LGHDT and YNNKEL (reference sequence). V lost 0 bases, J lost 5 bases, and 8 bases lay in between. CDR3 loop: CASSQDWGDEQYF. The CDR3 DNA sequence: TGTGCCAGCAGCCAAGATTGGGGTGACGAGCAGTACTTC.

This chain connects TRBV19 to TRBJ2-1; D possibly corresponds to TRBD1 (6 bases). CDR3 length: 15 residues. The germline gives CDR1 LNHDA, CDR2 SQIVND (reference sequence). Trimming left V 7 bases short and J 4 bases short, with 17 bases between. CDR3 sequence: CASNQLGASYNEQFF. The CDR3 nucleotides read TGTGCCAGTAATCAACTGGGGGCGTCTTACAATGAGCAGTTCTTC.

This clone has only a few counts. As DNA, the CDR3 is TGCGCCAGCAGCCGAAGCCCGGGGGCACTTACTAACTATGGCTACACCTTC. Translating it yields CASSRSPGALTNYGYTF. The V call is TRBV4-1, the J call TRBJ1-2, with D possibly being TRBD1 (6 bases). The CDR3 has 17 residues. V was trimmed by 4 bases and J by 0 bases, leaving 18 bases between them. CDR1 is MGHRA, CDR2 YSYEKL, per germline.